This paragraph covers one TCR beta chain sequence. Produced via immunoSEQ multiplex PCR; TCRdb's table is partial and in-frame only. The sample comprises fewer than 500,000 clones, roughly 88% of which are singletons, and approximately 1.4% rests with the top ten. This record belongs to a study of blood T cell repertoires in COVID-19. The CDR3 consists of 15 residues. Looked up from germline, CDR1 is MNHEY and CDR2 is SMNVEV (reference sequence). V was trimmed by 5 bases and J by 5 bases, leaving 18 bases between them. Sequencing was performed on peripheral blood. The sequence came from a woman aged 25 to 39 with active or convalescent COVID-19. J is TRBJ1-1 and V is TRBV27, with a tentative D call TRBD1 (5 bases). Here the CDR3 DNA reads TGTGCCAGCAGTCCCGGGGACTTAGGAGGGACTGAAGCTTTCTTT. Its protein product is CASSPGDLGGTEAFF.